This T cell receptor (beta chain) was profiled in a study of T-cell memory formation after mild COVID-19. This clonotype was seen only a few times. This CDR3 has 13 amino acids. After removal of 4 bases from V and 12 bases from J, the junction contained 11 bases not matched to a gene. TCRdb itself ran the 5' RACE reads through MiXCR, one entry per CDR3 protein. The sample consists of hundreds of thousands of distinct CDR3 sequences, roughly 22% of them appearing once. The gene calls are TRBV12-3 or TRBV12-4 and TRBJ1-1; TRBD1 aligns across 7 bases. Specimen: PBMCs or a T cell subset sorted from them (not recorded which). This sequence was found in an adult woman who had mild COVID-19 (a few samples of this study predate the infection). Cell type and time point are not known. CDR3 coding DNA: TGTGCCAGCAGTTATACGACAGGGTCGGCTACTTTCTTT. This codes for CASSYTTGSATFF.